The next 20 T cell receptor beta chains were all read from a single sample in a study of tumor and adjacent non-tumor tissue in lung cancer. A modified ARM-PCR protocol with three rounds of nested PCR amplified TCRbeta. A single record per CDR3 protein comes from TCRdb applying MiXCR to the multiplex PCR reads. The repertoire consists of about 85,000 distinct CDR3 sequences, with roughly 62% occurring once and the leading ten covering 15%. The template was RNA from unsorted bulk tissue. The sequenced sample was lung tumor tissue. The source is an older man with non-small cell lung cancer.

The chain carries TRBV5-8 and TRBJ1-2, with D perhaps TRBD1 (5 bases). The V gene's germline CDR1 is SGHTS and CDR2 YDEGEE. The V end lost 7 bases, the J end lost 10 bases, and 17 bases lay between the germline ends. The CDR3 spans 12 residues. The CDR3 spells CASSLEGSDYTF. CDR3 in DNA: TGTGCCAGCTCCCTGGAGGGGTCTGACTACACCTTC. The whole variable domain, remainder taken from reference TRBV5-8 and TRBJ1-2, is EAGVTQSPTHLIKTRGQQATLRCSPISGHTSVYWYQQALGLGLQFLLWYDEGEERNRGNFPPRFSGRQFPNYSSELNVNALELEDSALYLCASSLEGSDYTFGSGTRLTVV.

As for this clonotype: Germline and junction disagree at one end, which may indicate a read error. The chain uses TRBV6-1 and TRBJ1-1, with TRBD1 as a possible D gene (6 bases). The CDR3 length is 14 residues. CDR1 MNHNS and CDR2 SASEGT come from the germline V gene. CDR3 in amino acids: CASRITWGGTEAIF. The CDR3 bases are TGTGCCAGCAGAATCACATGGGGGGGCACTGAAGCTATCTTT.

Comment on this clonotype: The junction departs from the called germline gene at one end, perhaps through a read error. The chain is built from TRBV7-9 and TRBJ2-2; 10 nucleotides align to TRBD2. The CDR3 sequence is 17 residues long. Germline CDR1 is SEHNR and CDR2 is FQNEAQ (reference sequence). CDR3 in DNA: TGTGCCAGCAGCCTTGGGCTAGCGGGAGTCGGAACCGGGGAGCCGCTTTTT. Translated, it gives CASSLGLAGVGTGEPLF.

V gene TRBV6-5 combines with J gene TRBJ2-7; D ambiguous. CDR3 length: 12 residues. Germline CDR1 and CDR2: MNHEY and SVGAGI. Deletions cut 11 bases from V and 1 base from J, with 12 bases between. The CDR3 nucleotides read TGTGCCGCCTATGGTGGATCCTACGAGCAGTACTTC. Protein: CAAYGGSYEQYF.

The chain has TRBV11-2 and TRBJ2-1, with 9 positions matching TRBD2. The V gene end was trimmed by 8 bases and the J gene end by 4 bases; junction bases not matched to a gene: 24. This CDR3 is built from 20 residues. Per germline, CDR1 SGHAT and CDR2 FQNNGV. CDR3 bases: TGTGCCAGCGGTCTCCGGGGGGGGGCAGGGAGGCTAGCGGGGTACAATGAGCAGTTCTTC. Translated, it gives CASGLRGGAGRLAGYNEQFF.

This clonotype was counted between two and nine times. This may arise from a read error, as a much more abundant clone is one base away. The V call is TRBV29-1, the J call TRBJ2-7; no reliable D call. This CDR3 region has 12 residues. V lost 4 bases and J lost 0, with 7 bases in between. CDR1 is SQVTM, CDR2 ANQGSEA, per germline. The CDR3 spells CSVVTVSYEQYF. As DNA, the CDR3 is TGCAGCGTTGTTACTGTCTCCTACGAGCAGTACTTC.

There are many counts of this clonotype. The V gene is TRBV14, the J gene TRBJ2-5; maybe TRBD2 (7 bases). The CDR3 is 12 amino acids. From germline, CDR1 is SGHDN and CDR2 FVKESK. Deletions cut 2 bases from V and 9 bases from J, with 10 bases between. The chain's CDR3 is CASSQRGAAQYF. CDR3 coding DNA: TGTGCCAGCAGCCAACGGGGGGCGGCCCAGTACTTC.

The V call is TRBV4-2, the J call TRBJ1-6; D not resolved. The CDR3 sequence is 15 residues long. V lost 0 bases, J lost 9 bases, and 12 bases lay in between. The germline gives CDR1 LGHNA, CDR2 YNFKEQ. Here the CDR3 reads CASSQESSSTSPLHF. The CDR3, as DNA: TGTGCCAGCAGCCAAGAATCTAGTAGTACTTCACCCCTCCACTTT.

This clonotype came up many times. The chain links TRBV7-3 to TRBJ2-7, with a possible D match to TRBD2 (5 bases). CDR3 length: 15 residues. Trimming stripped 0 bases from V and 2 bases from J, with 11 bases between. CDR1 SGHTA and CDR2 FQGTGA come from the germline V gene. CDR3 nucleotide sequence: TGTGCCAGCAGCTTAACCGGCGGGCCCACCTACGAGCAGTACTTC. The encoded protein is CASSLTGGPTYEQYF.

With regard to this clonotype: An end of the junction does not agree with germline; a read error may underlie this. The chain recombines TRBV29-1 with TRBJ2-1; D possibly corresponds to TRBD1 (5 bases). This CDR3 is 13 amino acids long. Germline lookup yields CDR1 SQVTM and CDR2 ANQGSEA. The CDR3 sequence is CCVVYRPAGEQLF. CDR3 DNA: TGCTGCGTTGTGTACAGGCCCGCCGGTGAGCAGCTCTTC.

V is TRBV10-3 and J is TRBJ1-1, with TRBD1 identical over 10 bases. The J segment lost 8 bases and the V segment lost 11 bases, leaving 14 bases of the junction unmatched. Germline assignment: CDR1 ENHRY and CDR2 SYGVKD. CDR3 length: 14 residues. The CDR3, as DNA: TGTGCCGTCACGAAGGACAGGGGGTATACAGAAGCTTTCTTT. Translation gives CAVTKDRGYTEAFF.

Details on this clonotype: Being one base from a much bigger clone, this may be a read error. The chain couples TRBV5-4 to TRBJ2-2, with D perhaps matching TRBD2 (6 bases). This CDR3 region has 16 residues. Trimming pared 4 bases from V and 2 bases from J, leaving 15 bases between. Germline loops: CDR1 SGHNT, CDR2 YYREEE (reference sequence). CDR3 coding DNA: TGTGCCAGCAGCGTCAGGAGGGGCCTAAACACCGGGGAGCTGTTTTTT. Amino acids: CASSVRRGLNTGELFF. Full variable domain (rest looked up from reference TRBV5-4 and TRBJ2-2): ETGVTQSPTHLIKTRGQQVTLRCSSQSGHNTVSWYQQALGQGPQFIFQYYREEENGRGNFPPRFSGLQFPNYSSELNVNALELDDSALYLCASSVRRGLNTGELFFGEGSRLTVL.

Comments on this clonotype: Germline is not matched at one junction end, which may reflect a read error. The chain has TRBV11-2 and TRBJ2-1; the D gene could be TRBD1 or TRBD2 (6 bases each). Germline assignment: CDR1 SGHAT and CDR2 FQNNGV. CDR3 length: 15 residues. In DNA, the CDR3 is TGCGCCAGCAGCCGGGACACCCAGGAGGGCAATGAGCAGTTCTTC. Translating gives CASSRDTQEGNEQFF.

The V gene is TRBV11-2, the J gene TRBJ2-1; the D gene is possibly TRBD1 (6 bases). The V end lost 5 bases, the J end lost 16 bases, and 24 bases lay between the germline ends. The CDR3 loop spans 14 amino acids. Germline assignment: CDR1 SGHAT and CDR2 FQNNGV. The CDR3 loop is CASSLIPQGLGHFF. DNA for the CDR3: TGTGCCAGCAGCCTTATTCCTCAGGGGTTGGGGCATTTCTTC.

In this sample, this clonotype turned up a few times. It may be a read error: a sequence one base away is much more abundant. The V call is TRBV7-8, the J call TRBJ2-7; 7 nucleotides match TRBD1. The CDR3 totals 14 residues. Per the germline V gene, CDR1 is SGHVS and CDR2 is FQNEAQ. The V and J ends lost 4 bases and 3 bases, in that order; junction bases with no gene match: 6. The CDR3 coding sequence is TGTGCCAGCAGCTCAGCCCGACAGGGCTACGAGCAGTACTTC. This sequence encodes CASSSARQGYEQYF. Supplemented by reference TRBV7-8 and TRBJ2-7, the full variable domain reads GAGVSQSPRYKVAKRGQDVALRCDPISGHVSLFWYQQALGQGPEFLTYFQNEAQLDKSGLPSDRFFAERPEGSVSTLKIQRTQQEDSAVYLCASSSARQGYEQYFGPGTRLTVT.

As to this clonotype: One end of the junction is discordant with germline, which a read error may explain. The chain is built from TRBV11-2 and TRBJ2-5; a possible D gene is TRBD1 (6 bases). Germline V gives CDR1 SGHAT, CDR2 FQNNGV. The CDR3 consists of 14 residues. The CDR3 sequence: CASSPRQAKESHYF. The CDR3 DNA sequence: TGTGCCAGCAGCCCTAGACAGGCGAAAGAGAGCCATTACTTT.

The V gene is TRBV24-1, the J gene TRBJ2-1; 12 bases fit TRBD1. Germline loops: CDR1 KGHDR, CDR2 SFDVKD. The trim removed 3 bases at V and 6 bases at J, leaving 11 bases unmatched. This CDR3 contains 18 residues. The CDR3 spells CATSDTQPGQGACNEQFF. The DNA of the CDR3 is TGTGCCACCAGTGATACTCAGCCGGGACAGGGGGCGTGCAATGAGCAGTTCTTC.

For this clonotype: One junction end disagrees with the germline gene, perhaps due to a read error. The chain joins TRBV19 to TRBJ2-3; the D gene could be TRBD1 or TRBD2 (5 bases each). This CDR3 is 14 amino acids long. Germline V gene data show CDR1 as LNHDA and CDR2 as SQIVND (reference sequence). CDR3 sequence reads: CASSTYSQGDMQYF. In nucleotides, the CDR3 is TGTGCCAGTAGTACCTACAGCCAGGGAGATATGCAGTATTTT.

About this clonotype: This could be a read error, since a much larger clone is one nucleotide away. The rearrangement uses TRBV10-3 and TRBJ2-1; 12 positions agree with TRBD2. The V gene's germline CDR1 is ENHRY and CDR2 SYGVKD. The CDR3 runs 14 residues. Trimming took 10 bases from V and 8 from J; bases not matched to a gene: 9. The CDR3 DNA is TGTGCCAGTCGCAGGACTAGCGGGACGGATGAGCAGTTCTTC. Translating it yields CASRRTSGTDEQFF.

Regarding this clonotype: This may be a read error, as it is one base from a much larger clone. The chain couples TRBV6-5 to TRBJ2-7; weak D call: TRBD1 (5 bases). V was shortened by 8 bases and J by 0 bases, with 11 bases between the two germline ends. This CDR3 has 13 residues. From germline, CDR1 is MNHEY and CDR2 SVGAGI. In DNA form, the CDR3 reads TGTGCCAGCCACAGGAGCAGCTCCTACGAGCAGTACTTC. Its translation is CASHRSSSYEQYF.